This entry features one TCR beta chain sequence. Original processing notes: Cell counts per sample came from amplifying reference gene primers. Method: immunoSEQ multiplex PCR; TCRdb's copy keeps in-frame clones and lacks some. D and trimming come from the DNA, and the V and J calls and clone size come from that table. The sample yields 90,000 to 150,000 clones, about four fifths seen once. Germline lookup yields CDR1 KGHDR and CDR2 SFDVKD. The CDR3 is 13 amino acids. V dropped 7 bases and J dropped 8; count of bases not matched to a gene: 9. This sample is part of a study of blood T cell repertoires in COVID-19. As for the study in general: Acute-phase and convalescent COVID-19 samples originated in the United States, Italy and Spain. In each case, the material was cDNA or gDNA derived from T cells, B-cell-depleted T cells, or PBMCs.

What was sequenced was peripheral blood. The genes are TRBV24-1 and TRBJ1-2, with 7 bases that match TRBD1. The receptor comes from a human donor in a cohort sampled during active COVID-19. The CDR3, as DNA: TGTGCCACCAGGCCAAGGGACAGCCAGGGCTACACCTTC. Translated, it gives CATRPRDSQGYTF.